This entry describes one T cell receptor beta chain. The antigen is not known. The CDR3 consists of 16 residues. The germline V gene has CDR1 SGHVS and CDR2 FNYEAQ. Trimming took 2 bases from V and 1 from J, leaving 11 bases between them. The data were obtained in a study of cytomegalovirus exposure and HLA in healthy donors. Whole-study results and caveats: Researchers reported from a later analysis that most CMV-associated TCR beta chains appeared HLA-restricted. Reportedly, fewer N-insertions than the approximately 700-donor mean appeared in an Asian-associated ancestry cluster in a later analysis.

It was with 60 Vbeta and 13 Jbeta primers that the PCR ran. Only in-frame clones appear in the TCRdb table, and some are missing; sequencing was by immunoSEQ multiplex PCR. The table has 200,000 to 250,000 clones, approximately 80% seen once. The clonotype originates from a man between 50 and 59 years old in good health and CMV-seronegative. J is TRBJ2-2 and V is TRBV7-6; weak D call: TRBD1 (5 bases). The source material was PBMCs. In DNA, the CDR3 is TGTGCCAGCAGCTTAAGTAACAGGCGGAACACCGGGGAGCTGTTTTTT. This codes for CASSLSNRRNTGELFF.